Listed below are T cell receptor beta chains from one sample, sequenced in a study of identical twins. TCRdb fed the 5' RACE reads into MiXCR, producing one record per CDR3 protein. The sample includes under 450,000 distinct CDR3 sequences, approximately 17% of them seen just once. What was sequenced was naive T cells sorted from blood. Every receptor here comes from a man aged 50-59 years in good health. Both conserved end residues are part of each CDR3. A D gene is named only where the DNA matches it firmly. Clone size is stated in some rows and not others, as once, few, many or a class when expanded.

v_call: TRBV7-3
d_call: TRBD1
j_call: TRBJ1-1
clone_size: few
cdr3_nt: TGTGCCAGCAGCAAGACAGGGTCGGGGGATGAAGCTTTCTTT
cdr3_aa: CASSKTGSGDEAFF

v_call: TRBV5-5
d_call: TRBD1
j_call: TRBJ2-2
clone_size: many
cdr3_nt: TGTGCCAGCAGCTTGGTCGGACAGGGAAGCGGGGAGCTGTTTTTT
cdr3_aa: CASSLVGQGSGELFF

v_call: TRBV18
d_call: .
j_call: TRBJ2-1
clone_size: .
cdr3_nt: TGTGCCAGCTCGCCTAGGGGTGGGGAGCAGTTCTTC
cdr3_aa: CASSPRGGEQFF

v_call: TRBV28
d_call: .
j_call: TRBJ2-1
clone_size: .
cdr3_nt: TGTGCCAGCGTCGACTTCCGAACCCGCAATGAGCAGTTCTTC
cdr3_aa: CASVDFRTRNEQFF

v_call: TRBV6-2/TRBV6-3
d_call: .
j_call: TRBJ1-5
clone_size: few
cdr3_nt: TGTGCCAGCAGTACTAATAGCAATCAGCCCCAGCATTTT
cdr3_aa: CASSTNSNQPQHF

v_call: TRBV12-3/TRBV12-4
d_call: TRBD2
j_call: TRBJ2-1
clone_size: .
cdr3_nt: TGTGCCAGCAGTTTAGTGGGACTAGCGGGAAATCCTTCCACCATCTCCTACAATGAGCAGTTCTTC
cdr3_aa: CASSLVGLAGNPSTISYNEQFF

v_call: TRBV4-1
d_call: .
j_call: TRBJ2-6
clone_size: few
cdr3_nt: TGCGCCAGCAGCCAAGAACCTGGGGCCAACGTCCTGACTTTC
cdr3_aa: CASSQEPGANVLTF

v_call: TRBV5-1
d_call: .
j_call: TRBJ2-5
clone_size: .
cdr3_nt: TGCGCCAGCACCCTCAACATGGGGACCAGAGAGACCCAGTACTTC
cdr3_aa: CASTLNMGTRETQYF

v_call: TRBV20-1
d_call: .
j_call: TRBJ2-7
clone_size: few
cdr3_nt: TGCAGTGCTGAAGATAAAGACTGGTACTCCTACGAGCAGTACTTC
cdr3_aa: CSAEDKDWYSYEQYF

v_call: TRBV29-1
d_call: TRBD2
j_call: TRBJ2-3
clone_size: many
cdr3_nt: TGCAGCGTGGCGACTAGCGGGAGGGTGGGAGATACGCAGTATTTT
cdr3_aa: CSVATSGRVGDTQYF

v_call: TRBV7-2
d_call: .
j_call: TRBJ1-1
clone_size: .
cdr3_nt: TGTGCCAGCAGCTTCGCGGAGGGGCCAGAAGCTTTCTTT
cdr3_aa: CASSFAEGPEAFF

v_call: TRBV4-3
d_call: .
j_call: TRBJ2-7
clone_size: .
cdr3_nt: TGCGCCAGCAGCCAAGATTCCCAAGGCTCCTACGAGCAGTACTTC
cdr3_aa: CASSQDSQGSYEQYF

v_call: TRBV7-2
d_call: TRBD2
j_call: TRBJ2-5
clone_size: few
cdr3_nt: TGTGCCAGCAGCTTCCAAGAGCGGGGCCTGGATCGGACCCAGTACTTC
cdr3_aa: CASSFQERGLDRTQYF

v_call: TRBV18
d_call: .
j_call: TRBJ2-7
clone_size: .
cdr3_nt: TGTGCCAGCTCACCACCGACGGAAGTCGAGCAGTACTTC
cdr3_aa: CASSPPTEVEQYF

v_call: TRBV12-3/TRBV12-4
d_call: TRBD1
j_call: TRBJ1-4
clone_size: .
cdr3_nt: TGTGCCAGCAGATGGGACAGGGAAGGAAAACTGTTTTTT
cdr3_aa: CASRWDREGKLFF

v_call: TRBV7-9
d_call: .
j_call: TRBJ2-5
clone_size: many
cdr3_nt: TGTGCCAGCAGCTTACAGATGCGAAGGAAGGGTCTAGAGACCCAGTACTTC
cdr3_aa: CASSLQMRRKGLETQYF

v_call: TRBV12-3/TRBV12-4
d_call: TRBD1
j_call: TRBJ2-7
clone_size: few
cdr3_nt: TGTGCCAGCAGCTCGGGACAGGACTTCTCCTACGAGCAGTACTTC
cdr3_aa: CASSSGQDFSYEQYF

v_call: TRBV6-1
d_call: .
j_call: TRBJ1-5
clone_size: .
cdr3_nt: TGTGCCAGCACCCAACTCGGGGGGCCCTATAGCAATCAGCCCCAGCATTTT
cdr3_aa: CASTQLGGPYSNQPQHF

v_call: TRBV20-1
d_call: TRBD1
j_call: TRBJ1-1
clone_size: .
cdr3_nt: TGCAGTGCTCCGACAGGGCTGAACACTGAAGCTTTCTTT
cdr3_aa: CSAPTGLNTEAFF

v_call: TRBV5-1
d_call: .
j_call: TRBJ2-1
clone_size: many
cdr3_nt: TGCGCCAGCAGCCAGGACAGTGGGCCCTACAATGAGCAGTTCTTC
cdr3_aa: CASSQDSGPYNEQFF

v_call: TRBV5-1
d_call: TRBD1
j_call: TRBJ2-7
clone_size: few
cdr3_nt: TGCGCCAGCAGCCAGTCAGGGACAGGGGCCTACGAGCAGTACTTC
cdr3_aa: CASSQSGTGAYEQYF